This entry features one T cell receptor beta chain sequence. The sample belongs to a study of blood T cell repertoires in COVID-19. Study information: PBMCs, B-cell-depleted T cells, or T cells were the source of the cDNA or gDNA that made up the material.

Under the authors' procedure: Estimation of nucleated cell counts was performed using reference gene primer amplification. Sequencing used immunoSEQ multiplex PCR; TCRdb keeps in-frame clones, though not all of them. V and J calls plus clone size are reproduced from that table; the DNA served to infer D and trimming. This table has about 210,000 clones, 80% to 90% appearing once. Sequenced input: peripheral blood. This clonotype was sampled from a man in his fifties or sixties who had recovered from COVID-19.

This chain's CDR3 is CASSRGTSAYEQYF. The CDR3 DNA reads as TGTGCCAGCAGCCGCGGGACTAGCGCGTACGAGCAGTACTTC. The chain employs TRBV7-6 and TRBJ2-7; 10 bases agree with TRBD2. Germline lookup yields CDR1 SGHVS and CDR2 FNYEAQ. The ends lost 5 bases at V and 4 bases at J; junction bases unmatched: 5. This CDR3 has 14 residues.